This is a list of T cell receptor beta chains from one sample in a study of T cell responses to AZD1222 COVID-19 vaccine. Profiled with immunoSEQ multiplex PCR; TCRdb holds only in-frame clones, not every one. The sample has over 150,000 clones, over 85% seen once. The starting material was peripheral blood, obtained on day 0 of AZD1222 vaccination. The receptors were sampled from an adult in good health. CDR3s include the opening cysteine and the closing phenylalanine or tryptophan. The D gene is left open where the match is weak. The size field is filled for only some rows; it gives once, few, many or a size class.

clone size: .
V gene: TRBV18
D gene: TRBD1
J gene: TRBJ1-1
CDR3 DNA: TGTGCCAGCTCAGAACTCCCGGGACAGGGAGAAGCTTTCTTT
CDR3 protein: CASSELPGQGEAFF

clone size: .
V gene: TRBV4-2
D gene: TRBD2
J gene: TRBJ2-3
CDR3 DNA: TGTGCCAGCAGCCAAGACCCGGGACTAGCGGGTGCAGATACGCAGTATTTT
CDR3 protein: CASSQDPGLAGADTQYF

clone size: .
V gene: TRBV19
D gene: TRBD1
J gene: TRBJ1-5
CDR3 DNA: TGTGCCAGTAGTAACAGGGGGTACTATCAGCCCCAGCATTTT
CDR3 protein: CASSNRGYYQPQHF

clone size: .
V gene: TRBV19
D gene: .
J gene: TRBJ1-2
CDR3 DNA: TGTGCCAGTACGCAGGGTTTCTTTAACTATGGCTACACCTTC
CDR3 protein: CASTQGFFNYGYTF

clone size: .
V gene: TRBV28
D gene: TRBD1
J gene: TRBJ1-3
CDR3 DNA: TGTGCCAGCCGACAGGGGGCAAACACCATATATTTT
CDR3 protein: CASRQGANTIYF

clone size: .
V gene: TRBV6-5
D gene: .
J gene: TRBJ2-3
CDR3 DNA: TGTGCCAGCAGTTACAATGCGGGTATGGATACGCAGTATTTT
CDR3 protein: CASSYNAGMDTQYF

clone size: .
V gene: TRBV7-2
D gene: .
J gene: TRBJ2-3
CDR3 DNA: TGTGCCAGCAGCTTAGGGGGTTTTAGCACAGATACGCAGTATTTT
CDR3 protein: CASSLGGFSTDTQYF

clone size: .
V gene: TRBV5-4
D gene: .
J gene: TRBJ2-7
CDR3 DNA: TGTGCCAGCAGCCCCAGACCAAGTGAATGGTACGAGCAGTACTTC
CDR3 protein: CASSPRPSEWYEQYF

clone size: .
V gene: TRBV4-2
D gene: .
J gene: TRBJ2-7
CDR3 DNA: TGTGCCAGCAGCCCTGGCGGGAACTCCTACGAGCAGTACTTC
CDR3 protein: CASSPGGNSYEQYF

clone size: once
V gene: TRBV5-1
D gene: TRBD1
J gene: TRBJ2-3
CDR3 DNA: TGCGCCAGCAGGGTGGGACAGTACACAGATACGCAGTATTTT
CDR3 protein: CASRVGQYTDTQYF

clone size: .
V gene: TRBV15
D gene: .
J gene: TRBJ1-2
CDR3 DNA: TGTGCCACCAGCAACTTTAGGGCTAACTATGGCTACACCTTC
CDR3 protein: CATSNFRANYGYTF

clone size: .
V gene: TRBV27
D gene: .
J gene: TRBJ1-4
CDR3 DNA: TGTGCCAGCAGCCTGCGCCAAAATGAAAAACTGTTTTTT
CDR3 protein: CASSLRQNEKLFF

clone size: once
V gene: TRBV18
D gene: TRBD1
J gene: TRBJ2-7
CDR3 DNA: TGTGCCAGCTCACCCGGAGACAGGGAGTTCTACGAGCAGTACTTC
CDR3 protein: CASSPGDREFYEQYF

clone size: .
V gene: TRBV10-3
D gene: TRBD1
J gene: TRBJ1-5
CDR3 DNA: TGTGCCACCGGACAGGGGCTTGACAATCAGCCCCAGCATTTT
CDR3 protein: CATGQGLDNQPQHF

clone size: .
V gene: TRBV27
D gene: .
J gene: TRBJ2-7
CDR3 DNA: TGTGCCAGCGGCGTGGGACACAACGATATCTACGAGCAGTACTTC
CDR3 protein: CASGVGHNDIYEQYF

clone size: .
V gene: TRBV2
D gene: .
J gene: TRBJ2-7
CDR3 DNA: TGTGCCAGCAGGCTAGGACTGTCCCGTGCCTACGAGCAGTACTTC
CDR3 protein: CASRLGLSRAYEQYF

clone size: .
V gene: TRBV7-3
D gene: .
J gene: TRBJ2-1
CDR3 DNA: TGTGCCAGCAGTCCAGGACAGGCACCAGCGGGGGAGCAGTTCTTC
CDR3 protein: CASSPGQAPAGEQFF

clone size: .
V gene: TRBV3-1/TRBV3-2
D gene: .
J gene: TRBJ2-1
CDR3 DNA: TGTGCCAGCAGCGCGATTCTAAACAGGGTAAACAATGAGCAGTTCTTC
CDR3 protein: CASSAILNRVNNEQFF

clone size: .
V gene: TRBV7-6
D gene: TRBD2
J gene: TRBJ2-3
CDR3 DNA: TGTGCCAGCAGCTTAGTTAGCGGGGGGGCCGGGGCAGATACGCAGTATTTT
CDR3 protein: CASSLVSGGAGADTQYF

clone size: .
V gene: TRBV10-2
D gene: TRBD2
J gene: TRBJ2-3
CDR3 DNA: TGCGCCAGCAGTGAGGTCGGGGGGGCAGATACGCAGTATTTT
CDR3 protein: CASSEVGGADTQYF

clone size: .
V gene: TRBV7-9
D gene: .
J gene: TRBJ2-1
CDR3 DNA: TGTGCCAGCAGCTTAGTCGGGGGCCGTCGTGGGAATGAGCAGTTCTTC
CDR3 protein: CASSLVGGRRGNEQFF

clone size: .
V gene: TRBV1
D gene: .
J gene: TRBJ1-3
CDR3 DNA: TGCACCAGCAGCCAACGCAGGATCTCTGGAAACACCATATATTTT
CDR3 protein: CTSSQRRISGNTIYF